This T cell receptor (beta chain) was sequenced in a study of CD8 T cells in ankylosing spondylitis. Points from the study as a whole: From matched ankylosing spondylitis synovial fluid, disease-linked clones were reportedly recovered at significantly enriched levels.

Germline V gene sequence: CDR1 DFQATT, CDR2 SNEGSKA (reference sequence). CDR3 length: 13 amino acids. V shed 3 bases and J shed 2 bases, with 9 bases lying between them. This clonotype showed up just a few times. Its specificity is not known. TCRdb itself ran the 5' RACE reads through MiXCR, one entry per CDR3 protein. Here the sample spans about 270,000 distinct CDR3 sequences, roughly 32% being singletons. This TCR was recovered from a male donor with ankylosing spondylitis or in good health (not recorded which). The chain combines TRBV20-1 with TRBJ2-3, with D perhaps matching TRBD2 (6 bases). The source material was blood, either unsorted or a sorted T cell fraction (not recorded which). CDR3 nucleotide sequence: TGCAGTGCTAGCTCGGGGGTCACAGATACGCAGTATTTT. It is translated as CSASSGVTDTQYF.